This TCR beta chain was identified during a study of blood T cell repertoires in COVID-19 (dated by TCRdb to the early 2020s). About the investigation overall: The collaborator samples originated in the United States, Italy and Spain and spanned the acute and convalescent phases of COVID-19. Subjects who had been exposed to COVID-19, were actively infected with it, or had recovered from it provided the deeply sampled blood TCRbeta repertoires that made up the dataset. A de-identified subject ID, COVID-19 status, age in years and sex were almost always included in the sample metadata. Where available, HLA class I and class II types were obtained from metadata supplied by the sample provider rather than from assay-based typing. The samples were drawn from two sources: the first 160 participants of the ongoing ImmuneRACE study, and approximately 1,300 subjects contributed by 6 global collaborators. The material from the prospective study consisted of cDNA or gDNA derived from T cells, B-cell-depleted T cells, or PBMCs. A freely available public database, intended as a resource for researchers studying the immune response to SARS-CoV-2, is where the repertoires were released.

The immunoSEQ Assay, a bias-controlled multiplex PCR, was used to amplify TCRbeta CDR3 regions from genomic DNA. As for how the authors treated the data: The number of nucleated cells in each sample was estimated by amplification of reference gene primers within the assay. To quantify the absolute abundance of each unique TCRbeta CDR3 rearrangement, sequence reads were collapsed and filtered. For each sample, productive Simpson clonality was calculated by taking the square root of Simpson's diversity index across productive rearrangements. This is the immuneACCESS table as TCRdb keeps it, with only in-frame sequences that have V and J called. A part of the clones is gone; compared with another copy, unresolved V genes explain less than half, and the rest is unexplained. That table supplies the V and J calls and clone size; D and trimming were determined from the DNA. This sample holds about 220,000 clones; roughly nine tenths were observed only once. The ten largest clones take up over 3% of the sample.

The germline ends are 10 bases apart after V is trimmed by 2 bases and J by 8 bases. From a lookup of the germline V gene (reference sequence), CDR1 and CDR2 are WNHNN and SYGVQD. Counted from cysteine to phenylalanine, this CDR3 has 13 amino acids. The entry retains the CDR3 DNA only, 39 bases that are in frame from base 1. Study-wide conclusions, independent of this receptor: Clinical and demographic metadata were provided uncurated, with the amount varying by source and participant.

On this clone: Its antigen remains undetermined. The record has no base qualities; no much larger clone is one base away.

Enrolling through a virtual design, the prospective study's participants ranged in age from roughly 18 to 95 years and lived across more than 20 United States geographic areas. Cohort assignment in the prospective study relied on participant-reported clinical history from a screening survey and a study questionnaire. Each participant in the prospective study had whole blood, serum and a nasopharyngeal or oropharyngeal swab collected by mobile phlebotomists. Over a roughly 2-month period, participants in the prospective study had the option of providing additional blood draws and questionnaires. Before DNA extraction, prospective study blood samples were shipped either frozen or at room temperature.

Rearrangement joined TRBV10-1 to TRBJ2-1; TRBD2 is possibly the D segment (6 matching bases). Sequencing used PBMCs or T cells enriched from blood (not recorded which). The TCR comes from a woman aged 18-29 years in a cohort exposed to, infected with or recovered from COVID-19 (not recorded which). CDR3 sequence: CASSEDWGDEQFF. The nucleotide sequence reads TGCGCCAGCAGTGAGGATTGGGGGGATGAGCAGTTCTTC.